Given below is one T cell receptor beta chain in context. The sample originates from a study of blood T cell repertoires in COVID-19. As for the study in general: The cDNA or gDNA used as material had been derived from T cells, B-cell-depleted T cells, or PBMCs.

In the authors' methods: Counts of nucleated cells, estimated from reference gene primer amplification, were obtained. Repertoires were generated with immunoSEQ multiplex PCR, while TCRdb's copy carries only in-frame clones and drops some. The V and J calls and clone size come from that table; D and trimming were worked out from the DNA. The sample consists of 50,000 to 65,000 clones, 80% to 85% of them appearing once. Seattle patients were enrolled while actively infected and followed longitudinally. Sequencing was carried out using peripheral blood. The clonotype comes from a man aged 60 to 69 with COVID-19, enrolled during active disease.

CDR3 protein: CASSVEDRGDEKLFF. The CDR3 DNA reads as TGTGCCAGCAGCGTAGAGGACAGGGGGGATGAAAAACTGTTTTTT. The rearrangement links TRBV9 to TRBJ1-4; 10 nucleotides agree with TRBD1. Germline V CDR1 and CDR2: SGDLS, YYNGEE. The CDR3 contains 15 residues. J was trimmed by 6 bases and V by 0 bases; bases with no gene match: 2.